Below, 9 T cell receptor beta chains from the same sample are listed, as sequenced in a study of CD8+ T cells in alopecia areata. Isolated RNA was reverse transcribed into cDNA used as the sequencing template. The table came from immunoSEQ multiplex PCR; TCRdb's copy has only in-frame clones and leaves some out. The table includes hundreds of thousands of clones, about three fifths detected once. Here the sequenced sample was CD4+ T cells sorted from blood, taken at week 0. These receptors were obtained from a human donor with alopecia areata.

J is TRBJ2-3 and V is TRBV11-2; 7 nucleotides agree with TRBD2. Germline assignment: CDR1 SGHAT and CDR2 FQNNGV. The J segment lost 8 bases and the V segment lost 5 bases, leaving 16 bases of the junction unmatched. The CDR3 is 16 amino acids. The DNA of the CDR3 is TGTGCCAGCAGCCCCCAGATTGGAGATCCGGGGGGTACGCAGTATTTT. Translation gives CASSPQIGDPGGTQYF.

The sample holds a few counts of this clone. The rearrangement uses TRBV5-1 and TRBJ1-5; 8 positions match TRBD1. The V gene end was trimmed by 4 bases and the J gene end by 7 bases; junction bases not matched to a gene: 7. CDR1 is SGHRS and CDR2 is YFSETQ in the germline V gene. The CDR3 contains 14 residues. The CDR3 spells CASSPTQGGQPQHF. CDR3 coding DNA: TGCGCCAGCAGCCCAACACAGGGGGGGCAGCCCCAGCATTTT.

This clone was detected only a few times. This sequence joins TRBV29-1 and TRBJ2-1; 13 bases fit TRBD2. CDR1 and CDR2 from the germline V gene are SQVTM and ANQGSEA. V trimming: 2 bases; J trimming: 6 bases; junction bases outside the gene matches: 7. The CDR3 totals 16 residues. The CDR3 loop reads CSVEPWTSGSRNEQFF. The CDR3 nucleotides are TGCAGCGTTGAACCCTGGACTAGCGGGAGCCGCAATGAGCAGTTCTTC.

Details on this clone: The junction and the germline gene differ at one end; a read error may be behind it. The identical CDR3 is also encoded by other nucleotide sequences in the sample. The J gene is TRBJ2-4, the V gene TRBV29-1, with a weak D call TRBD2 (5 bases). The CDR3 spans 13 residues. CDR1 and CDR2 from the germline V gene are SQVTM and ANQGSEA. The CDR3 DNA reads TGCAGCGTCGAAGGACTAGCCAAAAACATTCAGTACTTC. This gives the protein CSVEGLAKNIQYF.

This clone was seen a few times. The chain joins TRBV6-6 to TRBJ2-1; 9 bases line up with TRBD2. J lost 7 bases, V lost 7 bases, and 14 bases had no gene match. In germline, CDR1 is MNHNY, CDR2 SVGAGI (reference sequence). This CDR3 comprises 16 residues. CDR3 nucleotide sequence: TGTGCCAGCACCCCTCGGGGCGGGAGGGCCGGAAATGAGCAGTTCTTC. This translates into CASTPRGGRAGNEQFF.

The V gene is TRBV6-1, the J gene TRBJ2-7; maybe TRBD1 (6 bases). The CDR3 loop spans 12 amino acids. Germline values: CDR1 MNHNS, CDR2 SASEGT. The ends were cut back, 6 bases at V and 3 bases at J, with 9 bases in the middle. CDR3 in amino acids: CASRTGFYEQYF. CDR3 nucleotides: TGTGCCAGCAGGACAGGATTCTACGAGCAGTACTTC.

V and J are TRBV10-3 and TRBJ2-5; 11 bases fit TRBD2. With 10 bases clipped from V and 3 bases from J, the junction kept 1 base outside the gene matches. The CDR3 loop spans 12 amino acids. Per germline, CDR1 ENHRY and CDR2 SYGVKD. The CDR3 bases are TGTGCCACGGGACTAGCGGAAGAGACCCAGTACTTC. It specifies CATGLAEETQYF.

V usage is TRBV20-1 and J usage is TRBJ1-2; tentative D call: TRBD1 (6 bases). CDR3 length: 11 amino acids. The germline V gene encodes CDR1 DFQATT and CDR2 SNEGSKA (reference sequence). The ends were cut back, 5 bases at V and 4 bases at J, with 8 bases in the middle. The CDR3 DNA reads TGCAGTGCTGAACAGGGCTATGGCTACACCTTC. Encoded protein: CSAEQGYGYTF.

This chain's CDR3 is CASRPYRALGANVLTF. CDR3 DNA: TGTGCCAGCCGACCCTACCGGGCGCTCGGGGCCAACGTCCTGACTTTC. The chain recombines TRBV7-9 with TRBJ2-6; D remains unclear. This CDR3 has 16 amino acids. CDR1 is SEHNR, CDR2 FQNEAQ, per germline (reference sequence). V was cut by 8 bases and J by 4 bases, with 18 bases left in between.